The TCR beta chain under discussion was sequenced for a study of blood T cell repertoires in COVID-19. Study-level information: Italy, Spain and the United States were the sources of the convalescent and acute COVID-19 samples. Sources were T cells, B-cell-depleted T cells, or PBMCs; the material itself was cDNA or gDNA.

Original analysis: It was from reference gene primer amplification that nucleated cell counts were estimated. Data came from immunoSEQ multiplex PCR; TCRdb stores just in-frame clones and leaves some out. D and trimming were read from the DNA, whereas the V and J calls and clone size are those reported in that table. The data show tens of thousands of clones, over 75% seen once. V was trimmed by 4 bases and J by 4 bases, leaving 12 bases between them. The CDR3 has 14 residues. Germline-derived CDR1 and CDR2 are SGHRS and YFSETQ. J is TRBJ2-1 and V is TRBV5-1; D may be TRBD2 (5 bases). This sequence was found in an elderly man with acute or convalescent COVID-19. The source material was peripheral blood. For the CDR3, the DNA is TGCGCCAGCAGCGAGGGAGCCCAATACAATGAGCAGTTCTTC. Amino acid sequence: CASSEGAQYNEQFF.